One sample yielded the 24 T cell receptor beta chains listed below, sequenced in a study of beta chain features in type 1 diabetes. Study findings and constraints: Shortening that was moderate but significant affected the TCRB CDR3s of Type 1 diabetes patients in all four CD4+ subsets.

Expressed TCRB transcripts were sequenced, since all the RNA that had been isolated was reverse transcribed. Generated by immunoSEQ multiplex PCR, the TCRdb table keeps only in-frame clones and is missing some. In the table there are 350,000 to 450,000 clones, over 10% of which are singletons. The antigens these receptors bind are not known. The sequenced material came from naive CD4+ T cells from blood. The origin of the receptors is a woman younger than 35 with type 1 diabetes.

This chain joins TRBV11-2 and TRBJ1-1, with 11 bases aligning to TRBD1. Looked up from germline, CDR1 is SGHAT and CDR2 is FQNNGV. The CDR3 totals 15 residues. V shed 4 bases and J 2 bases; nucleotides not matched to a gene: 3. The CDR3 DNA follows: TGTGCCAGCAGCTGGACAGGGGGCTTAAACACTGAAGCTTTCTTT. Protein product: CASSWTGGLNTEAFF.

This chain joins TRBV18 and TRBJ2-3; D might be TRBD1 (6 bases). Germline lookup yields CDR1 KGHSH and CDR2 LQKENI. V was shortened by 4 bases and J by 4 bases, with 9 bases between the two germline ends. The CDR3 contains 13 residues. The CDR3 is CASSRQEPDTQYF. The CDR3 bases are TGTGCCAGCTCACGACAGGAGCCAGATACGCAGTATTTT.

Only a few counts were recorded for this clone. V and J are TRBV11-2 and TRBJ2-1, with 11 bases aligning to TRBD2. Trimming took 5 bases from V and 8 from J; bases not matched to a gene: 5. Germline V gene lookup returns CDR1 SGHAT and CDR2 FQNNGV. There are 14 residues in the CDR3. In nucleotides, the CDR3 is TGTGCCAGCAGCGCTAGCGGGGGGCTCTATGAGCAGTTCTTC. It encodes CASSASGGLYEQFF.

V and J are TRBV14 and TRBJ2-5, with a tentative D call TRBD2 (6 bases). The germline CDR1 and CDR2 sequences are SGHDN and FVKESK. Trimming pared 6 bases from V and 2 bases from J, leaving 10 bases between. CDR3 length: 13 amino acids. The CDR3 reads CASSRLVQETQYF. The CDR3 nucleotides read TGTGCCAGCAGTCGACTAGTACAAGAGACCCAGTACTTC.

This clone was counted a few times. The chain combines TRBV18 with TRBJ2-1; 8 bases are a match to TRBD2. V shed 1 base and J 9 bases; nucleotides not matched to a gene: 11. Per germline, CDR1 KGHSH and CDR2 LQKENI. This CDR3 comprises 16 residues. DNA of the CDR3: TGTGCCAGCTCACCACGGCTAACGGGAGGGGAGGGTGAGCAGTTCTTC. Translated, it gives CASSPRLTGGEGEQFF.

The CDR3 loop reads CASSFQGSEQFF. CDR3 bases: TGTGCCAGCAGCTTCCAGGGAAGCGAGCAGTTCTTC. This chain uses TRBV7-3 with TRBJ2-1, with D possibly matching TRBD1 (5 bases). From germline, CDR1 is SGHTA and CDR2 FQGTGA. The CDR3 extends over 12 amino acids. V lost 3 bases and J 10 bases, leaving 10 bases between the germline ends.

This chain uses TRBV18 with TRBJ2-7; D gene uncertain. The germline CDR1 and CDR2 sequences are KGHSH and LQKENI. V was cut by 5 bases and J by 6 bases, with 14 bases left in between. This CDR3 has 13 residues. The CDR3 region has the DNA TGTGCCAGCTCATCCCCTGAGAGTCCCGAGCAGTACTTC. Its protein product is CASSSPESPEQYF.

This clone was observed a single time. The chain combines TRBV19 with TRBJ1-1, with D uncertain. The length of the CDR3 is 14 residues. V gave up 7 bases and J gave up 1 base, with 13 bases separating them. The germline gives CDR1 LNHDA, CDR2 SQIVND (reference sequence). The CDR3 DNA reads as TGTGCCAGTACCTATTCCGGGTCGAACACTGAAGCTTTCTTT. The encoded protein is CASTYSGSNTEAFF.

This sequence joins TRBV28 and TRBJ2-7; possibly TRBD1 for D (6 bases). Germline V lookup: CDR1 MDHEN, CDR2 SYDVKM. The CDR3 runs 15 residues. The germline V and J ends were trimmed by 8 bases and 3 bases, with 20 bases remaining between them. CDR3 residues: CASGDPGHDVYEQYF. In nucleotides, the CDR3 is TGTGCCAGCGGCGACCCGGGACACGATGTCTACGAGCAGTACTTC.

The V gene is TRBV7-2, the J gene TRBJ2-7; D not certain. V dropped 5 bases and J dropped 3 bases, with 5 bases sitting between them. CDR1 and CDR2 from the germline V gene are SGHTA and FQGNSA. The length of the CDR3 is 11 residues. The CDR3 DNA sequence: TGTGCCAGCAGCAACGGCTACGAGCAGTACTTC. Protein product: CASSNGYEQYF. The entire variable domain, with the rest obtained from reference TRBV7-2 and TRBJ2-7, is as follows: GAGVSQSPSNKVTEKGKDVELRCDPISGHTALYWYRQSLGQGLEFLIYFQGNSAPDKSGLPSDRFSAERTGGSVSTLTIQRTQQEDSAVYLCASSNGYEQYFGPGTRLTVT.

This clone was seen only a few times. This sequence joins TRBV25-1 and TRBJ2-7; 12 bases line up with TRBD1. The CDR3 runs 15 residues. V was pared by 3 bases and J by 5 bases, with 5 bases of the junction left unmatched. Germline V gene sequence: CDR1 MGHDK, CDR2 SYGVNS. The CDR3 nucleotides are TGTGCCAGCAGTGACACCGGGACAGGGGGCCACGAGCAGTACTTC. Translation: CASSDTGTGGHEQYF.

The V gene is TRBV7-2, the J gene TRBJ2-1, with D tentatively TRBD2 (7 bases). There are 14 residues in the CDR3. The germline V gene has CDR1 SGHTA and CDR2 FQGNSA. Between the trimmed V and J ends, which lost 5 bases and 9 bases, there was a span of 17 bases. The CDR3 region has the DNA TGTGCCAGCAGCCACGGGGGGCCGCCCATTGAGCAGTTCTTC. Translated: CASSHGGPPIEQFF.

The chain has TRBV4-3 and TRBJ2-3; D is possibly TRBD1 (6 bases). This CDR3 region has 16 residues. Trimming left V 3 bases short and J 0 bases short, with 13 bases between. The germline V gene has CDR1 LGHNA and CDR2 YSLEER. CDR3 amino acids: CASSHEGHTSTDTQYF. DNA for the CDR3: TGCGCCAGCAGCCACGAGGGACACACTAGCACAGATACGCAGTATTTT.

This chain joins TRBV25-1 and TRBJ2-6; D might be TRBD1 (5 bases). Germline CDR1 reads MGHDK; CDR2 reads SYGVNS. Trimming pared 1 base from V and 4 bases from J, leaving 8 bases between. The CDR3 loop spans 15 amino acids. The CDR3: CASSELGPGANVLTF. CDR3 bases: TGTGCCAGCAGTGAATTGGGGCCAGGGGCCAACGTCCTGACTTTC. The full variable domain, its missing parts supplied by reference TRBV25-1 and TRBJ2-6, is EADIYQTPRYLVIGTGKKITLECSQTMGHDKMYWYQQDPGMELHLIHYSYGVNSTEKGDLSSESTVSRIRTEHFPLTLESARPSHTSQYLCASSELGPGANVLTFGAGSRLTVL.

This sequence joins TRBV7-2 and TRBJ2-7; the match to TRBD1 covers 9 bases. J gave up 6 bases and V 1 base, and 4 bases lay outside the gene matches. The CDR3 has 14 residues. Germline lookup yields CDR1 SGHTA and CDR2 FQGNSA. The CDR3 spells CASSLETGGFEQYF. For the CDR3, the DNA is TGTGCCAGCAGCTTAGAGACAGGGGGGTTCGAGCAGTACTTC.

This clone was seen more than once but under ten times. The chain joins TRBV15 to TRBJ2-7, with 8 nucleotides matching TRBD2. V shed 0 bases and J 2 bases; nucleotides not matched to a gene: 6. This CDR3 is 16 amino acids long. Germline CDR1 LNHNV, CDR2 YYDKDF (reference sequence). CDR3 protein: CATSRDLDSGTYEQYF. The CDR3 DNA reads as TGTGCCACCAGCAGAGATCTGGATAGCGGGACCTACGAGCAGTACTTC.

This clone has more than one count but fewer than ten. The chain couples TRBV9 to TRBJ2-2, with D uncertain. Deletions cut 1 base from V and 6 bases from J, with 4 bases between. The CDR3 totals 12 residues. The V gene's germline CDR1 is SGDLS and CDR2 YYNGEE. Here the CDR3 reads CASSVLSGELFF. In DNA form, the CDR3 reads TGTGCCAGCAGCGTACTATCCGGGGAGCTGTTTTTT.

The chain employs TRBV19 and TRBJ1-2, with unresolved D. The V end lost 0 bases, the J end lost 5 bases, and 10 bases lay between the germline ends. CDR1 and CDR2 (germline): LNHDA, SQIVND (reference sequence). CDR3 length: 14 amino acids. DNA of the CDR3: TGTGCCAGTAGTATAGATGGGCAGCTGTATGGCTACACCTTC. As protein: CASSIDGQLYGYTF.

V is TRBV13 and J is TRBJ2-3; TRBD1 might be the D (6 bases). The CDR3 has 14 amino acids. V was trimmed by 8 bases and J by 3 bases, leaving 15 bases between them. Germline V gene lookup returns CDR1 PRHDT and CDR2 FYEKMQ (reference sequence). In DNA form, the CDR3 reads TGTGCCAGCGGCAGGGGATTGGGGACAGATACGCAGTATTTT. This sequence encodes CASGRGLGTDTQYF.

This clone has just a few counts. J is TRBJ1-1 and V is TRBV28, with 9 bases lining up with TRBD1. The J segment lost 13 bases and the V segment lost 3 bases, leaving 6 bases of the junction unmatched. The CDR3 is made up of 12 amino acids. The V gene's germline CDR1 is MDHEN and CDR2 SYDVKM. The CDR3 reads CASSFRDRDGFF. The CDR3 DNA reads TGTGCCAGCAGTTTTCGGGACAGGGATGGTTTCTTT. Looking up the rest from reference TRBV28 and TRBJ1-1 gives the full variable domain: DVKVTQSSRYLVKRTGEKVFLECVQDMDHENMFWYRQDPGLGLRLIYFSYDVKMKEKGDIPEGYSVSREKKERFSLILESASTNQTSMYLCASSFRDRDGFFGQGTRLTVV.

The chain combines TRBV6-5 with TRBJ2-2; perhaps TRBD2 as D (6 bases). V lost 5 bases and J lost 6, with 10 bases in between. This CDR3 is built from 13 residues. CDR1 and CDR2 (germline): MNHEY, SVGAGI. CDR3 protein: CASSRREAGELFF. The CDR3 DNA is TGTGCCAGCAGTCGGAGGGAGGCCGGGGAGCTGTTTTTT.

This chain joins TRBV5-6 and TRBJ2-1, with D unresolved. The CDR3 is 15 residues long. In germline, CDR1 is SGHDT, CDR2 YYEEEE. V was shortened by 5 bases and J by 6 bases, with 18 bases between the two germline ends. Written as DNA, the CDR3 is TGTGCCAGCAGTCAGGTTTTTTCAATTAGCAATGAGCAGTTCTTC. This codes for CASSQVFSISNEQFF.

This chain joins TRBV19 and TRBJ2-1; weak D call: TRBD2 (6 bases). Looked up from germline, CDR1 is LNHDA and CDR2 is SQIVND (reference sequence). The CDR3 loop spans 15 amino acids. The V gene lost 6 bases and the J gene lost 1 base, with 13 bases spanning the gap. CDR3 residues: CASRATRDSYNEQFF. The DNA of the CDR3 is TGTGCCAGTAGAGCGACTAGGGATTCCTACAATGAGCAGTTCTTC.

This clone occurred a few times. CDR3 in amino acids: CASSPVEVLGYTF. In DNA form, the CDR3 reads TGTGCCAGCTCACCAGTGGAGGTGTTGGGCTACACCTTC. The chain uses TRBV18 and TRBJ1-2, with D hard to call. V was pared by 2 bases and J by 8 bases, with 12 bases between. CDR3 length: 13 residues. Germline V gene lookup returns CDR1 KGHSH and CDR2 LQKENI.